The clone carrying this TCR beta chain has just a few counts. For every donor, a draw yielded about 10 milliliters of peripheral blood. The germline CDR1 and CDR2 sequences are MNHEY and SMNVEV (reference sequence). Deletions cut 6 bases from V and 3 bases from J, with 18 bases between. This CDR3 has 15 residues. It was with a sample-barcoded 5' primer and a J-beta primer mix that a second PCR of roughly 7 to 12 cycles was run. Each of the samples gave a minimum of 2.5 million paired-end reads that contained CDR3. One entry per CDR3 protein, called by TCRdb with MiXCR from the 5' RACE reads. Among 1.2 million to 1.5 million distinct CDR3 sequences listed, approximately 42% were seen once. The source of the sample is a study of blood T cells in healthy people across ages.

The sequence was collected from a woman under 30 in good health. This chain uses TRBV27 with TRBJ2-7; D is possibly TRBD1 or TRBD2 (5 bases each). Material for sequencing was blood. The CDR3 DNA sequence: TGTGCCAGCAGATCCCGAGGGGTTTCGCTCTACGAGCAGTACTTC. Residues: CASRSRGVSLYEQYF.